What follows are 11 T cell receptor beta chains derived from one specimen sequenced in a study of cytomegalovirus exposure and HLA in healthy donors. It was with 60 Vbeta and 13 Jbeta primers that the PCR ran. Sequencing was performed with immunoSEQ multiplex PCR; in TCRdb, only in-frame clones are kept and a portion is missing. The sample's table shows roughly 190,000 clones. Material: PBMCs. The receptors were sampled from a young man in good health and CMV-seronegative.

The chain employs TRBV9 and TRBJ1-3; D possibly corresponds to TRBD1 (5 bases). Germline assignment: CDR1 SGDLS and CDR2 YYNGEE. The CDR3 is made up of 16 amino acids. Trimming cost V 0 bases and J 9 bases, with 19 bases left between them. The CDR3 sequence: CASSVEGFGDRSTIYF. The CDR3 region has the DNA TGTGCCAGCAGCGTAGAGGGGTTTGGGGATAGGAGCACCATATATTTT.

The chain is built from TRBV7-9 and TRBJ2-7, with 7 nucleotides matching TRBD2. The length of the CDR3 is 14 residues. Trimming at V came to 5 bases and at J to 0 bases, leaving 4 bases not matched to a gene. Germline V gene data show CDR1 as SEHNR and CDR2 as FQNEAQ (reference sequence). The CDR3 here is CASSRSGTSYEQYF. CDR3 bases: TGTGCCAGCAGCCGCAGCGGGACCTCCTACGAGCAGTACTTC.

The V and J genes are TRBV7-3 and TRBJ2-3, with 7 positions matching TRBD1. Germline lookup yields CDR1 SGHTA and CDR2 FQGTGA. There are 15 residues in the CDR3. V lost 0 bases and J lost 1; bases outside the gene matches: 1. Here the CDR3 reads CASSLTGGRTDTQYF. CDR3 nucleotide sequence: TGTGCCAGCAGCTTAACAGGGGGCCGCACAGATACGCAGTATTTT.

In DNA, the CDR3 is TGTGCCAGCAGACTATCGGGGGACACTGAAGCTTTCTTT. This codes for CASRLSGDTEAFF. The rearrangement uses TRBV7-6 and TRBJ1-1; perhaps TRBD1 as D (5 bases). The CDR3 covers 13 residues. Germline V gives CDR1 SGHVS, CDR2 FNYEAQ. V was trimmed by 6 bases and J by 3 bases, leaving 11 bases between them.

CDR3 in amino acids: CASSLGTGGDYGYTF. In DNA form, the CDR3 reads TGCGCCAGCAGCTTGGGCACGGGGGGAGACTATGGCTACACCTTC. The rearrangement uses TRBV5-1 and TRBJ1-2, with a weak D call TRBD1 (5 bases). This CDR3 spans 15 amino acids. V lost 0 bases and J lost 3, with 12 bases in between. CDR1 and CDR2 (germline): SGHRS, YFSETQ.

The rearrangement links TRBV19 to TRBJ1-4; D not certain. The CDR3 has 15 amino acids. Germline-derived CDR1 and CDR2 are LNHDA and SQIVND (reference sequence). Trimming shortened V by 7 bases and J by 0 bases, and 12 bases separated the two germline ends. The CDR3 here is CASTQPGTTNEKLFF. CDR3 nucleotide sequence: TGTGCCAGTACTCAACCGGGGACAACTAATGAAAAACTGTTTTTT.

This sequence joins TRBV27 and TRBJ2-7; a possible D gene is TRBD1 (5 bases). This CDR3 region has 16 residues. Germline values: CDR1 MNHEY, CDR2 SMNVEV (reference sequence). The ends were cut back, 7 bases at V and 5 bases at J, with 24 bases in the middle. CDR3 amino acids: CASKDVPDKGSHEQYF. CDR3 sequence (DNA): TGTGCCAGCAAGGACGTTCCGGACAAGGGTTCCCACGAGCAGTACTTC.

This chain connects TRBV21-1 to TRBJ2-5; the table gives TRBD1 as D, unverified against the DNA. TRBV21-1 is a recognized pseudogene. This CDR3 contains 16 residues. The CDR3 loop is CASGLGPRQDQETQYF. The DNA of the CDR3 is TGTGCCAGCGGACTGGGCCCCAGACAGGACCAAGAGACCCAGTACTTC.

V and J are TRBV7-9 and TRBJ2-5; 10 bases fit TRBD2. The CDR3 runs 17 residues. The V gene end was trimmed by 2 bases and the J gene end by 5 bases; junction bases not matched to a gene: 11. Germline V lookup: CDR1 SEHNR, CDR2 FQNEAQ (reference sequence). Here the CDR3 reads CASSLTTSGAAGETQYF. In nucleotides, the CDR3 is TGTGCCAGCAGCTTAACAACTAGCGGGGCCGCCGGGGAGACCCAGTACTTC.

This chain joins TRBV5-1 and TRBJ1-1; no firm D call. This CDR3 has 14 amino acids. Germline loops: CDR1 SGHRS, CDR2 YFSETQ. The V end lost 0 bases, the J end lost 3 bases, and 9 bases lay between the germline ends. The CDR3 loop reads CASSLAGWDTEAFF. As DNA, the CDR3 is TGCGCCAGCAGCTTGGCGGGGTGGGACACTGAAGCTTTCTTT.

This sequence joins TRBV9 and TRBJ2-7; TRBD1 is a possible D gene (6 bases). Trimming left V 0 bases short and J 6 bases short, with 16 bases between. CDR3 length: 15 residues. Germline values: CDR1 SGDLS, CDR2 YYNGEE. The CDR3 protein is CASSVAPSGASEQYF. The CDR3 nucleotides read TGTGCCAGCAGCGTAGCCCCTTCAGGGGCTAGCGAGCAGTACTTC.